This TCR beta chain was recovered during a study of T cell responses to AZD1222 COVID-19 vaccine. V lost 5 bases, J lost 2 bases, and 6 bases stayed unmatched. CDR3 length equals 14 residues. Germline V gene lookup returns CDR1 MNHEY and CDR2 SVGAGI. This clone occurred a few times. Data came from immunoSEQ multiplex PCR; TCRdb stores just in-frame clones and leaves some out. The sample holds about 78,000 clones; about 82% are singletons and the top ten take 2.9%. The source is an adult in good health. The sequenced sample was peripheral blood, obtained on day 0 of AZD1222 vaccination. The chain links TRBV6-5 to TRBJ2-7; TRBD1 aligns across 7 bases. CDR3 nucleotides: TGTGCCAGCAGTCTGCGACAGGGTCCCTACGAGCAGTACTTC. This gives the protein CASSLRQGPYEQYF.